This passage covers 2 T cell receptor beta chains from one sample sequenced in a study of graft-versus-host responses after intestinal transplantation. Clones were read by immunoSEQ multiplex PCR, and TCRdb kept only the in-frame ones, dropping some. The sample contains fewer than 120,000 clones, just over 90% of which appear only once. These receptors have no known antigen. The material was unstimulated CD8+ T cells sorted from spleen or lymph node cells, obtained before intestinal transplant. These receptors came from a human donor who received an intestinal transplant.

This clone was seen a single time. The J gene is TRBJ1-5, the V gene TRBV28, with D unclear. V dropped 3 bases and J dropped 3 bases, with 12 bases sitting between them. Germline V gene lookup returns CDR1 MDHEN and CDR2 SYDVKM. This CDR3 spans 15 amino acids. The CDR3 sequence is CASSFRQIFNQPQHF. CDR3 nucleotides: TGTGCCAGCAGTTTTCGGCAGATCTTCAATCAGCCCCAGCATTTT.

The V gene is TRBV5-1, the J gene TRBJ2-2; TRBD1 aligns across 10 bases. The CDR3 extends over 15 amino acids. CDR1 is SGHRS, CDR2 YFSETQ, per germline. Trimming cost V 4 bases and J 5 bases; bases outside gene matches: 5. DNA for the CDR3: TGCGCCAGCAGCCTGACAGGGGGCGAAACCGGGGAGCTGTTTTTT. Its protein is CASSLTGGETGELFF.